The source of this T cell receptor (beta chain) is a study of T cells expressing NK-cell markers. Study at large: Source material for TCR beta repertoires consisted of sorted CD3+CD56+NKG2C+, CD3+CD56+NKG2C- and CD3+CD56-NKG2C+ T cells. The study sequenced eight donors, seven HCMV-seropositive and one seronegative.

Study findings and constraints: Of CD8+ T cells, 1.0-7.0% belonged to dominant NKG2C+ clonotypes in 5 to 7 donors.

Germline CDR1 and CDR2: SQVTM and ANQGSEA. The CDR3 is 12 amino acids. Regarding this clonotype: The antigen is not known.

UMI-tagged 5'RACE template switching yielded the TCR beta cDNA. TCRdb re-called the 5' RACE reads; one entry per CDR3 protein, DNA not given. This table lists 400,000 to 500,000 distinct CDR3 sequences. This chain connects TRBV29-1 to TRBJ1-2; TCRdb picks TRBD1, but there is no DNA to check that call. This receptor was obtained from a woman between 18 and 70 years old in good health. The sequencing sample was made of blood T cells: a sorted CD56 or NKG2C T cell subset, CD4+ or CD8+ T cells, or bulk PBMC T cells (not recorded which). CDR3 residues: CSADRGGYGYTF.